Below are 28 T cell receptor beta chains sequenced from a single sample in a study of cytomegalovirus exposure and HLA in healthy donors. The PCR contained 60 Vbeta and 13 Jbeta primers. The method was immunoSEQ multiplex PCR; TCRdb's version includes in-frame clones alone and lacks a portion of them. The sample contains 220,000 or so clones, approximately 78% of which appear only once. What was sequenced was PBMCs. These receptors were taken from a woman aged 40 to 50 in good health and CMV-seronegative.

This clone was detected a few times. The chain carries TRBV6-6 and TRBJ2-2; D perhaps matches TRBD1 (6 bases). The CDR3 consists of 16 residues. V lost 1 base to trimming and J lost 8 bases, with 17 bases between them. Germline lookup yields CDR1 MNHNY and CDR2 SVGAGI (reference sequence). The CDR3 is CASSYWQGQRGGELFF. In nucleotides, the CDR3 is TGTGCCAGCAGTTACTGGCAAGGGCAAAGGGGGGGGGAGCTGTTTTTT.

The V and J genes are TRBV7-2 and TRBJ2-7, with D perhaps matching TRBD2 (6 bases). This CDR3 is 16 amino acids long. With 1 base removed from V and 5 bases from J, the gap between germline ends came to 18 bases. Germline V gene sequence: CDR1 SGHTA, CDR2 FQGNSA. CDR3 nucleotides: TGTGCCAGCAGCTTAGGACCGACTAGAGGTTTCCACGAGCAGTACTTC. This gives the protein CASSLGPTRGFHEQYF.

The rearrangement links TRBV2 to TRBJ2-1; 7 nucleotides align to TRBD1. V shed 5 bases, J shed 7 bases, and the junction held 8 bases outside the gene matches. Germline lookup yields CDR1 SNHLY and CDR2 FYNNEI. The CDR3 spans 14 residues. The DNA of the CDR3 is TGTGCCAGCAGTAGACCGGGACAGAAGAATGAGCAGTTCTTC. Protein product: CASSRPGQKNEQFF.

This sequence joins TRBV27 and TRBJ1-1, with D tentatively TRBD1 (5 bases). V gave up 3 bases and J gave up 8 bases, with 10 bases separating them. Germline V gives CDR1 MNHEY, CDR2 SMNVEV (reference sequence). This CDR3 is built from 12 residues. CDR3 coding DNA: TGTGCCAGCAGTTTCGGGGGGGACGAAGCTTTCTTT. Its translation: CASSFGGDEAFF.

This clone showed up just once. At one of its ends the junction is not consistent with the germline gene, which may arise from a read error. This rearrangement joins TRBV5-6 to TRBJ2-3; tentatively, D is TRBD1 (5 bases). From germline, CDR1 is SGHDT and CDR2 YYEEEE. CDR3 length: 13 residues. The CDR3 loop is CASSFGVTGTQYF. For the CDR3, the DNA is TGTGCCAGCAGCTTTGGTGTCACAGGTACGCAGTATTTT.

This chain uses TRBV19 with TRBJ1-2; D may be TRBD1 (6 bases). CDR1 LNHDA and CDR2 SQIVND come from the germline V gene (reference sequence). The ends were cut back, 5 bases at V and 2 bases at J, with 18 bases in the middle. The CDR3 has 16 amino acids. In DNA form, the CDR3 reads TGTGCCAGTAGTTCCCACAGGGCTCCGGAGAACTATGGCTACACCTTC. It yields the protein CASSSHRAPENYGYTF.

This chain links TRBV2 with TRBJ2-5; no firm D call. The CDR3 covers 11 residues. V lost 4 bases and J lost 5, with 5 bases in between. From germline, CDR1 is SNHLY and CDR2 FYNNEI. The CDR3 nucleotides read TGTGCCAGCAGTGGTCCGGAGACCCAGTACTTC. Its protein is CASSGPETQYF.

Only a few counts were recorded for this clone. CDR3 region: CASSVGLAGANEQYF. CDR3 nucleotides: TGTGCCAGCAGCGTAGGGCTAGCGGGAGCCAACGAGCAGTACTTC. This rearrangement joins TRBV9 to TRBJ2-7; 10 bases line up with TRBD2. Germline trimming cut 0 bases from V and 5 bases from J; bases unmatched to any gene: 5. Germline V gene lookup returns CDR1 SGDLS and CDR2 YYNGEE. CDR3 length equals 15 residues.

The DNA of the CDR3 is TGTGCCTGGAGTCATGGACAGGGATACAATGAGCAGTTCTTC. As protein: CAWSHGQGYNEQFF. This sequence joins TRBV30 and TRBJ2-1, with 8 bases aligning to TRBD1. V trimming: 2 bases; J trimming: 4 bases; junction bases outside the gene matches: 4. Germline CDR1 GTSNPN, CDR2 SVGIG (reference sequence). The CDR3 is made up of 14 amino acids.

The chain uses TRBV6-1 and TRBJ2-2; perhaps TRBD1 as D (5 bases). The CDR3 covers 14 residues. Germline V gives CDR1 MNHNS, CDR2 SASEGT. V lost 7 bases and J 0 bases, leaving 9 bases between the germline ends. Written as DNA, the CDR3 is TGTGCCAGCATCAGACAGCCGAACACCGGGGAGCTGTTTTTT. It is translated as CASIRQPNTGELFF.

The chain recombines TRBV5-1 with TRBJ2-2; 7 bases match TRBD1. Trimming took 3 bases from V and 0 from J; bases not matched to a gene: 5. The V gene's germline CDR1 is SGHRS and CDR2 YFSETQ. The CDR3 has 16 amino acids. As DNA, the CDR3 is TGCGCCAGCAGCTACAGGACAGGAACGAACACCGGGGAGCTGTTTTTT. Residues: CASSYRTGTNTGELFF.

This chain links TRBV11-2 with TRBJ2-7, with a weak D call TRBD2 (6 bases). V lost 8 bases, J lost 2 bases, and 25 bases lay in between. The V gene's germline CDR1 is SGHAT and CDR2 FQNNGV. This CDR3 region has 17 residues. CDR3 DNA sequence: TGTGCCAGCTCACCGCCGGGGCAGGGTGGGGGGACCTACGAGCAGTACTTC. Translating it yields CASSPPGQGGGTYEQYF.

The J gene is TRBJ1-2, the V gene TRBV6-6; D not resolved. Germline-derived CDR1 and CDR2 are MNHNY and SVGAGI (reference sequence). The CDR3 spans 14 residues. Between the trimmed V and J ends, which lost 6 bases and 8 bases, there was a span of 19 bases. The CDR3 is CASRSGSSDVGYTF. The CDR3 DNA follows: TGTGCCAGCAGGTCGGGAAGTTCTGACGTGGGCTACACCTTC.

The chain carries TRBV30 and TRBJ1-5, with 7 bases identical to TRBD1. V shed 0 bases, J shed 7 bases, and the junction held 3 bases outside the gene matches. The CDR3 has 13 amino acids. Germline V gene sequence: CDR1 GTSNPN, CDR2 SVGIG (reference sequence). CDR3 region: CAWSVQGSQPQHF. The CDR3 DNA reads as TGTGCCTGGAGTGTACAGGGGAGCCAGCCCCAGCATTTT. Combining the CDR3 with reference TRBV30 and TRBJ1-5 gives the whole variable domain SQTIHQWPATLVQPVGSPLSLECTVEGTSNPNLYWYRQAAGRGLQLLFYSVGIGQISSEVPQNLSASRPQDRQFILSSKKLLLSDSGFYLCAWSVQGSQPQHFGDGTRLSIL.

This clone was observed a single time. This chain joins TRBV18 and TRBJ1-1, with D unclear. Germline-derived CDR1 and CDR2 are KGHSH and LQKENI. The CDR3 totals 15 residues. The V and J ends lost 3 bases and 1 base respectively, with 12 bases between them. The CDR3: CASSPPGRGNTEAFF. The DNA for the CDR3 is TGTGCCAGCTCACCTCCGGGTCGGGGGAACACTGAAGCTTTCTTT.

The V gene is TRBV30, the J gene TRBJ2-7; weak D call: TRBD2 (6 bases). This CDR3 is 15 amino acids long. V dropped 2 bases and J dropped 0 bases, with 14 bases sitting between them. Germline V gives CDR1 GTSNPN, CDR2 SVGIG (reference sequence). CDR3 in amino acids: CAWSPIAAGSYEQYF. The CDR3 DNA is TGTGCCTGGAGTCCCATAGCGGCCGGCTCCTACGAGCAGTACTTC.

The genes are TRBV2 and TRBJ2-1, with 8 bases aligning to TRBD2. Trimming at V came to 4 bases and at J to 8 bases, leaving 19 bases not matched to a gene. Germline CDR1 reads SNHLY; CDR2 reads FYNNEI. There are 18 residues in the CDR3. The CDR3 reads CASSGRAGTSARIDEQFF. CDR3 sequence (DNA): TGTGCCAGCAGTGGAAGAGCCGGGACTAGTGCCCGAATAGATGAGCAGTTCTTC.

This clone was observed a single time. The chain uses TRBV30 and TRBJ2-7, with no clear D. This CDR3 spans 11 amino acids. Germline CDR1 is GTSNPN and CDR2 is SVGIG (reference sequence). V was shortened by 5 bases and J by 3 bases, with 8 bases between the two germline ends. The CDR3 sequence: CAWANSYEQYF. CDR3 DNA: TGTGCCTGGGCCAACAGCTACGAGCAGTACTTC.

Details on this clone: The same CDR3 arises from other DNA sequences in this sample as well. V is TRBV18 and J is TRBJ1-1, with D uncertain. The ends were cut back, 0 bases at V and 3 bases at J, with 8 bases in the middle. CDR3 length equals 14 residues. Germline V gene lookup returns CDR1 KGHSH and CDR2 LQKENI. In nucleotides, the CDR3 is TGTGCCAGCTCACCACCTTCGCGGGACACTGAAGCTTTCTTT. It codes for CASSPPSRDTEAFF.

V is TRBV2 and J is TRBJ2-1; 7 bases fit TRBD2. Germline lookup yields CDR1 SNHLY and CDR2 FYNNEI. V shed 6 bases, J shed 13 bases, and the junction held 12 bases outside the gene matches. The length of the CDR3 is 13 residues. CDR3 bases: TGTGCCAGCAGGGCGGGACTATCCTCTGAACAGTTCTTC. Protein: CASRAGLSSEQFF. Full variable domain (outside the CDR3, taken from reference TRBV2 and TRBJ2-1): EPEVTQTPSHQVTQMGQEVILRCVPISNHLYFYWYRQILGQKVEFLVSFYNNEISEKSEIFDDQFSVERPDGSNFTLKIRSTKLEDSAMYFCASRAGLSSEQFFGPGTRLTVL.

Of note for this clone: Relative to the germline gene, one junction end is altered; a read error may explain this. CDR3 DNA sequence: TGTGCCAGCAGTGAATTAGGGGGATCGAACGCTGAAGCTTTCTTT. Protein: CASSELGGSNAEAFF. The V gene is TRBV25-1, the J gene TRBJ1-1, with D possibly matching TRBD1 (6 bases). The CDR3 sequence is 15 residues long. The germline CDR1 and CDR2 sequences are MGHDK and SYGVNS. The whole variable domain, filled in from reference TRBV25-1 and TRBJ1-1, reads EADIYQTPRYLVIGTGKKITLECSQTMGHDKMYWYQQDPGMELHLIHYSYGVNSTEKGDLSSESTVSRIRTEHFPLTLESARPSHTSQYLCASSELGGSNAEAFFGQGTRLTVV.

CDR3 coding DNA: TGTGCCAGCAGCGGGACTTTGGATGGCTACACCTTC. It specifies CASSGTLDGYTF. The chain has TRBV9 and TRBJ1-2; D remains ambiguous. CDR3 length: 12 amino acids. Germline V gene sequence: CDR1 SGDLS, CDR2 YYNGEE. The ends were cut back, 3 bases at V and 6 bases at J, with 9 bases in the middle.

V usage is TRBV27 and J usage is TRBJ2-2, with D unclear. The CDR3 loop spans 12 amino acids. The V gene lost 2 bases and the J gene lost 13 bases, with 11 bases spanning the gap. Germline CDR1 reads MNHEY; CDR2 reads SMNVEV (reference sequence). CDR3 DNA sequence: TGTGCCAGCAGTTTAAGATCCGGTGGGCTGTTTTTT. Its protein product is CASSLRSGGLFF.

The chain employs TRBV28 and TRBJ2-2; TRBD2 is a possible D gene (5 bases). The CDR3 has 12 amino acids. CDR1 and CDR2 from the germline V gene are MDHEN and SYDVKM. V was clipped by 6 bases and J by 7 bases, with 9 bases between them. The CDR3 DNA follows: TGTGCCAGCAGAAAACTAGTCGGGGAGCTGTTTTTT. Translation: CASRKLVGELFF.

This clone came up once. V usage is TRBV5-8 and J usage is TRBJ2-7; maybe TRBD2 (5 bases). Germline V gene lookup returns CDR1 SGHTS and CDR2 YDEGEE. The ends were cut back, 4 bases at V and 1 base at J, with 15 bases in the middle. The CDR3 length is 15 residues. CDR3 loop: CASSHQRWRSYEQYF. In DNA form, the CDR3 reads TGTGCCAGCAGCCACCAGCGGTGGCGATCCTACGAGCAGTACTTC.

The CDR3: CASSPIDGDSGNTIYF. The CDR3 DNA follows: TGTGCCAGCTCACCGATAGACGGAGACTCTGGAAACACCATATATTTT. V and J are TRBV18 and TRBJ1-3; no firm D call. This CDR3 contains 16 residues. The germline V gene has CDR1 KGHSH and CDR2 LQKENI. Trimming shortened V by 3 bases and J by 0 bases, and 12 bases separated the two germline ends.

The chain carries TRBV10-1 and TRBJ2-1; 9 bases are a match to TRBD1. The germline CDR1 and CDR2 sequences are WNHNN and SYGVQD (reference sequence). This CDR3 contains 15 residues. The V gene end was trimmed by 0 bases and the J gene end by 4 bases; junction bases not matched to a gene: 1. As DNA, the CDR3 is TGCGCCAGCAGTGAGTCCGGGACAGGGTACAATGAGCAGTTCTTC. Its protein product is CASSESGTGYNEQFF.

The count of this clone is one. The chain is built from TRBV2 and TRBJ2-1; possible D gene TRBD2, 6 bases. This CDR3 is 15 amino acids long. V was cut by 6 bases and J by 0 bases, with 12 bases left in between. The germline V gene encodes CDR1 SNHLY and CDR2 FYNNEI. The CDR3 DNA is TGTGCCAGCAGGGAACGGGAGACCTCCTACAATGAGCAGTTCTTC. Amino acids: CASRERETSYNEQFF. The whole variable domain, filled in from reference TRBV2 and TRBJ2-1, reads EPEVTQTPSHQVTQMGQEVILRCVPISNHLYFYWYRQILGQKVEFLVSFYNNEISEKSEIFDDQFSVERPDGSNFTLKIRSTKLEDSAMYFCASRERETSYNEQFFGPGTRLTVL.